A single sample gave rise to the 6 T cell receptor beta chains below, sequenced in a study of cytomegalovirus exposure and HLA in healthy donors. Both 60 Vbeta primers and 13 Jbeta primers went into the PCR. Sequencing was performed with immunoSEQ multiplex PCR; in TCRdb, only in-frame clones are kept and a portion is missing. This table has 15,000 to 20,000 clones, about 75% appearing once. The sequenced sample consisted of PBMCs. These receptors were obtained from a young man in good health and CMV-seronegative.

By its share, this clone is medium-sized. The chain combines TRBV6-1 with TRBJ2-1, with D possibly TRBD2 on 5 matching bases. The CDR3 consists of 15 residues. V was cut by 3 bases and J by 3 bases, with 12 bases left in between. Per the germline V gene, CDR1 is MNHNS and CDR2 is SASEGT. CDR3 sequence (DNA): TGTGCCAGCAGTGATCCGGGGTTTCACTACAATGAGCAGTTCTTC. It encodes CASSDPGFHYNEQFF.

This clone occurred a few times. The gene calls are TRBV29-1 and TRBJ1-4; 8 positions agree with TRBD1. This CDR3 contains 14 residues. The ends lost 7 bases at V and 8 bases at J; junction bases unmatched: 12. Germline CDR1 and CDR2: SQVTM and ANQGSEA. The CDR3, as DNA: TGCAGCGCGGTTTTAGGACAGGGAAGGGAAAAACTGTTTTTT. Its translation is CSAVLGQGREKLFF.

The chain links TRBV5-1 to TRBJ1-2, with 8 bases that match TRBD1. CDR3 size: 13 residues. Trimming cost V 4 bases and J 6 bases; bases outside gene matches: 5. CDR1 is SGHRS, CDR2 YFSETQ, per germline. This chain's CDR3 is CASSPGQGDGYTF. The CDR3 DNA sequence: TGCGCCAGCAGCCCCGGACAGGGAGATGGCTACACCTTC. The variable domain in full, with the rest retrieved from reference TRBV5-1 and TRBJ1-2, is KAGVTQTPRYLIKTRGQQVTLSCSPISGHRSVSWYQQTPGQGLQFLFEYFSETQRNKGNFPGRFSGRQFSNSRSEMNVSTLELGDSALYLCASSPGQGDGYTFGSGTRLTVV.

This chain connects TRBV6-5 to TRBJ2-3, with 7 positions matching TRBD1. Looked up from germline, CDR1 is MNHEY and CDR2 is SVGAGI. The CDR3 is 15 residues long. Unmatched junction bases numbered 11, after V lost 2 bases and J lost 9 bases. CDR3 sequence (DNA): TGTGCCAGCAGTTACCACAGGGGTCTCCCCCAAACGCAGTATTTT. Encoded protein: CASSYHRGLPQTQYF.

The chain recombines TRBV30 with TRBJ1-1; perhaps TRBD1 as D (5 bases). Germline lookup yields CDR1 GTSNPN and CDR2 SVGIG (reference sequence). V was trimmed by 0 bases and J by 0 bases, leaving 11 bases between them. The CDR3 runs to 15 residues. The CDR3 coding sequence is TGTGCCTGGAGTGTTAACCGACAGCTGAACACTGAAGCTTTCTTT. It specifies CAWSVNRQLNTEAFF.

There are a few counts of this clone. CDR3 in DNA: TGCAGCGTTGCAATTTCGGGGTTCAATGAGCAGTTCTTC. It specifies CSVAISGFNEQFF. The rearrangement joins TRBV29-1 to TRBJ2-1, with D tentatively TRBD2 (5 bases). There are 13 residues in the CDR3. CDR1 and CDR2 from the germline V gene are SQVTM and ANQGSEA. V lost 4 bases and J lost 6, with 13 bases in between.